This TCR beta chain was sequenced for a study of CD8 T cells in Susac syndrome. Study information: When their blood was taken, patients with Susac syndrome were therapy-naive, taking corticosteroids, or taking intravenous immunoglobulin alone. Study observations and caveats: Susac-specific public clones were found in both the total CD8+ and the CD8+ TEMRA repertoires, with more than 15 in the former and roughly 5 in the latter. The peak of CD8+ clonal expansion in Susac was seen in TEMRA cells and active patients.

Random hexamers were used to reverse transcribe an amount of about 0.5 to 1 ug RNA. From the immunoSEQ multiplex PCR reads, TCRdb called clonotypes with MiXCR, one entry per CDR3 protein. Found here are 75,000 to 95,000 distinct CDR3 sequences, 95% to 97% of them singletons; the top ten hold roughly 0.68%. On this clonotype: Its antigen is still unknown.

With 1 base removed from V and 2 bases from J, the gap between germline ends came to 8 bases. The CDR3 is 14 residues long. Per the germline V gene, CDR1 is LGHDT and CDR2 is YNNKEL (reference sequence). The chain couples TRBV3-1 to TRBJ1-2; no firm D call. Sequenced sample: CD8+ T cells from PBMCs. This TCR came from a human donor with Susac syndrome. CDR3 DNA: TGTGCCAGCAGCCAAGGTCGTCCAAACTATGGCTACACCTTC. Protein product: CASSQGRPNYGYTF.